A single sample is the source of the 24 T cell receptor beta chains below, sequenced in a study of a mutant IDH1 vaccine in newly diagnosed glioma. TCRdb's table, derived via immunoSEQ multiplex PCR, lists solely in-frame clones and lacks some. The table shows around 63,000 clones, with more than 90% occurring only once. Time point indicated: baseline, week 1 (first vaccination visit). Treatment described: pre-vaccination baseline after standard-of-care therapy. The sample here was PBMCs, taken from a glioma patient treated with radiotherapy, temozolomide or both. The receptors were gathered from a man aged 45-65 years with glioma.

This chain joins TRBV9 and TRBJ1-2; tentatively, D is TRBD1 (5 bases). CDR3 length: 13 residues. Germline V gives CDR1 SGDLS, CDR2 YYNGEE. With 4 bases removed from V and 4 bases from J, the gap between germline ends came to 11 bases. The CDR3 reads CASSSSRAYGYTF. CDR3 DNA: TGTGCCAGCAGCTCTTCCAGGGCCTATGGCTACACCTTC.

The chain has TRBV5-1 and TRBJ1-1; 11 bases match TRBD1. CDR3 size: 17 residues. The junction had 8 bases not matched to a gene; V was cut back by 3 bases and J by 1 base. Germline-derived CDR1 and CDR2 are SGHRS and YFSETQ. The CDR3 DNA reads TGCGCCAGCAGCTACGCTTGGGGGACAGGGGGGAACACTGAAGCTTTCTTT. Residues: CASSYAWGTGGNTEAFF.

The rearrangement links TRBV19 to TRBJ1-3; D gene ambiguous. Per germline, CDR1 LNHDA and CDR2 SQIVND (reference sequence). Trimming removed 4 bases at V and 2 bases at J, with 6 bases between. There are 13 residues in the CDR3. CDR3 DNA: TGTGCCAGTAGTACACACACTGGAAACACCATATATTTT. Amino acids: CASSTHTGNTIYF.

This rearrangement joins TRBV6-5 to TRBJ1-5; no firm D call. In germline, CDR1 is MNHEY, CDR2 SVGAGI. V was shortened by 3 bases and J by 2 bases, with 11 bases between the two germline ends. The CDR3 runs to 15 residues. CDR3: CASSYDEKGNQPQHF. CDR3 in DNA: TGTGCCAGCAGTTATGATGAAAAGGGCAATCAGCCCCAGCATTTT.

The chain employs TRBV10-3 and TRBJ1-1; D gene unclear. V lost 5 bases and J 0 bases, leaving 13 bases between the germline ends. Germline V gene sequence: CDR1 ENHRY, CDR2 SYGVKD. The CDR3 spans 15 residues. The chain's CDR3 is CAISPNGGVNTEAFF. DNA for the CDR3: TGTGCCATCAGTCCCAACGGCGGGGTGAACACTGAAGCTTTCTTT.

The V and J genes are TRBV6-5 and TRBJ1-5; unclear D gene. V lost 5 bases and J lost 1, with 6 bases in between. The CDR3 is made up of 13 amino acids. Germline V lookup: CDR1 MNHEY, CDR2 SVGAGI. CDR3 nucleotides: TGTGCCAGCAGTCGCACCAGCAATCAGCCCCAGCATTTT. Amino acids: CASSRTSNQPQHF.

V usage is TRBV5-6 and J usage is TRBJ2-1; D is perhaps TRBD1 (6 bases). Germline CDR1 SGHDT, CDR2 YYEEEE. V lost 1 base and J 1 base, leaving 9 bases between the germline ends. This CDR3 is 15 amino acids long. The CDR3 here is CASSLWQGSYNEQFF. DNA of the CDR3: TGTGCCAGCAGCTTGTGGCAGGGGTCCTACAATGAGCAGTTCTTC.

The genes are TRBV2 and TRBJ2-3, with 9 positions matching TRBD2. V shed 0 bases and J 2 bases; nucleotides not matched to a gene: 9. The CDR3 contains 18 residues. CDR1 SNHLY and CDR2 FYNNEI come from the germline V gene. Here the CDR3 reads CASSEARASGDTTDTQYF. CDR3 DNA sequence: TGTGCCAGCAGTGAAGCGCGGGCTAGCGGGGATACCACAGATACGCAGTATTTT.

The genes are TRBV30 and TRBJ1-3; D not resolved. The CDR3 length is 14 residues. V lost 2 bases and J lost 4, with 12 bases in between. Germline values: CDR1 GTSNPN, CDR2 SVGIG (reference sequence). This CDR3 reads CAWSYGGIGNTIYF. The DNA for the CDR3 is TGTGCCTGGAGTTATGGTGGAATCGGAAACACCATATATTTT.

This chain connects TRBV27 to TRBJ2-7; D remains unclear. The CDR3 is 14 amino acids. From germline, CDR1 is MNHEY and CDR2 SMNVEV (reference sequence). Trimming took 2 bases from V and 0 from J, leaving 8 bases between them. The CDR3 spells CASSLGGSSYEQYF. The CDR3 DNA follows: TGTGCCAGCAGTTTAGGCGGCAGCTCCTACGAGCAGTACTTC.

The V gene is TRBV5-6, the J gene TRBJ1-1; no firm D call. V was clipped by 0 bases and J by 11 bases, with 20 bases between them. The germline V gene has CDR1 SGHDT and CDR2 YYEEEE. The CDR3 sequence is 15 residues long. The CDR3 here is CASSLGPEVGMAAFF. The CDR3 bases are TGTGCCAGCAGCTTGGGGCCCGAGGTTGGGATGGCGGCTTTCTTT. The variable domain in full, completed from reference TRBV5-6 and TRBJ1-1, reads DAGVTQSPTHLIKTRGQQVTLRCSPKSGHDTVSWYQQALGQGPQFIFQYYEEEERQRGNFPDRFSGHQFPNYSSELNVNALLLGDSALYLCASSLGPEVGMAAFFGQGTRLTVV.

CDR3 sequence reads: CASSLRGAGQPQHF. Here the CDR3 DNA reads TGTGCCAGCAGCTTGCGGGGGGCAGGGCAGCCCCAGCATTTT. The rearrangement uses TRBV5-6 and TRBJ1-5, with D tentatively TRBD1 (6 bases). Trimming left V 1 base short and J 7 bases short, with 12 bases between. This CDR3 comprises 14 residues. CDR1 and CDR2 (germline): SGHDT, YYEEEE. The whole variable domain, remainder taken from reference TRBV5-6 and TRBJ1-5, is DAGVTQSPTHLIKTRGQQVTLRCSPKSGHDTVSWYQQALGQGPQFIFQYYEEEERQRGNFPDRFSGHQFPNYSSELNVNALLLGDSALYLCASSLRGAGQPQHFGDGTRLSIL.

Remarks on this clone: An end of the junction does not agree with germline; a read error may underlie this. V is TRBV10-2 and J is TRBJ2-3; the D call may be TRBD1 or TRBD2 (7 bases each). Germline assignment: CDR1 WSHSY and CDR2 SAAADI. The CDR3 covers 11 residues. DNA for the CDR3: TGCGCCAGCAGCGGGGAGGGACAGTTCTTTTTT. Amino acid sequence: CASSGEGQFFF.

CDR3 nucleotides: TGTGCCAGCAGCCTACCGGGGACAGGGGATTCACCCCTCCACTTT. This gives the protein CASSLPGTGDSPLHF. This chain links TRBV7-8 with TRBJ1-6; TRBD1 matches at 10 bases. Germline CDR1 reads SGHVS; CDR2 reads FQNEAQ. The J segment lost 8 bases and the V segment lost 5 bases, leaving 6 bases of the junction unmatched. The CDR3 runs 15 residues.

CDR3 nucleotide sequence: TGTGCCAGTAGAGGGACAGGGGCCGGTGGCTACACCTTC. Translated: CASRGTGAGGYTF. V is TRBV19 and J is TRBJ1-2; 10 bases map to TRBD1. CDR1 and CDR2 from the germline V gene are LNHDA and SQIVND (reference sequence). The ends lost 6 bases at V and 7 bases at J; junction bases unmatched: 5. CDR3 length: 13 amino acids.

The chain's CDR3 is CAISTTGSTNEKLFF. In DNA, the CDR3 is TGTGCCATCAGTACAACAGGTTCAACTAATGAAAAACTGTTTTTT. The gene calls are TRBV10-3 and TRBJ1-4, with D perhaps matching TRBD1 (5 bases). The CDR3 is 15 amino acids. V dropped 5 bases and J dropped 0 bases, with 10 bases sitting between them. Germline lookup yields CDR1 ENHRY and CDR2 SYGVKD.

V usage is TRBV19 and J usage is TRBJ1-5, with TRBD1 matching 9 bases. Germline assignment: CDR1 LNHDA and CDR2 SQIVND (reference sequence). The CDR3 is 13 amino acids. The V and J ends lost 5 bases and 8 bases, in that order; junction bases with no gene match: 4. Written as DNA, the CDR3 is TGTGCCAGTAGTTTGACAGGGGGGAAGCCCCAGCATTTT. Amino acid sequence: CASSLTGGKPQHF.

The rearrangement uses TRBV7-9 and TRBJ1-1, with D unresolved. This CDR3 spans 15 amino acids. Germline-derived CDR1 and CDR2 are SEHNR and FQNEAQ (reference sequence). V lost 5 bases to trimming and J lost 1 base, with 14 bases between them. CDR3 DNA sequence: TGTGCCAGCAGCACATTCGTAAGGCAGAACACTGAAGCTTTCTTT. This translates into CASSTFVRQNTEAFF.

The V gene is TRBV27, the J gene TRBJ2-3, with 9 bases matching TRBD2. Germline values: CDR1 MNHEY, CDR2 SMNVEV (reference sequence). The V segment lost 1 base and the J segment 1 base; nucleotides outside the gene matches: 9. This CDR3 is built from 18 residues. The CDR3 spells CASSLLWASGDRTDTQYF. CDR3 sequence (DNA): TGTGCCAGCAGTTTATTATGGGCTAGCGGGGACCGCACAGATACGCAGTATTTT.

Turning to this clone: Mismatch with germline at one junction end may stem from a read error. The CDR3 reads CASSLDRGGYGQYF. DNA of the CDR3: TGTGCCAGCAGCTTGGACAGGGGAGGGTACGGGCAGTACTTC. The chain is built from TRBV11-2 and TRBJ2-7, with 9 bases matching TRBD1. The CDR3 has 14 amino acids. In germline, CDR1 is SGHAT, CDR2 FQNNGV.

CDR3 sequence (DNA): TGCGCCAGCAGCCAAGGCCAGGGGGGGATTCAGGAGCAGTTCTTC. This translates into CASSQGQGGIQEQFF. V gene TRBV4-1 combines with J gene TRBJ2-1, with D possibly being TRBD1 or TRBD2 (7 bases each). The CDR3 length is 15 residues. CDR1 and CDR2 from the germline V gene are MGHRA and YSYEKL. V lost 1 base and J 10 bases, leaving 17 bases between the germline ends.

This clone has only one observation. CDR3 in DNA: TGTGCCAGCAGCGTAGGAGGTCGTACTAGCGGGTGGAATGAGCAGTTCTTC. It is translated as CASSVGGRTSGWNEQFF. This rearrangement joins TRBV9 to TRBJ2-1, with 9 nucleotides matching TRBD2. V gave up 0 bases and J gave up 7 bases; unmatched junction bases: 11. Germline V gene sequence: CDR1 SGDLS, CDR2 YYNGEE. The CDR3 is made up of 17 amino acids.

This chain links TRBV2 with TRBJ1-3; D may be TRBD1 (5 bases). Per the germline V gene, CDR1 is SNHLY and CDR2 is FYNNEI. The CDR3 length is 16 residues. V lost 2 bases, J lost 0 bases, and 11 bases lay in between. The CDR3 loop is CASSEQGSGSGNTIYF. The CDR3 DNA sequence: TGTGCCAGCAGTGAACAGGGATCGGGCTCTGGAAACACCATATATTTT.

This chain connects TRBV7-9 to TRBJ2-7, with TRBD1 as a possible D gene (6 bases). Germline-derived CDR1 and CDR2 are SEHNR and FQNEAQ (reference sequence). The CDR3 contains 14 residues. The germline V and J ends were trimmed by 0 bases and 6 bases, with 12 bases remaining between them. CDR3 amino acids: CASSLAVGGTEQYF. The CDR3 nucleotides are TGTGCCAGCAGCTTAGCGGTAGGGGGAACCGAGCAGTACTTC.